A selection of T cell receptor beta chains follows, all from one sample in a study of cytomegalovirus exposure and HLA in healthy donors. Assay used: immunoSEQ multiplex PCR; TCRdb lists only in-frame clones, some missing. The sample has nearly 95,000 clones, approximately 63% seen once. Sequenced material: PBMCs. These receptor sequences come from a woman in her twenties or thirties in good health and CMV-seronegative. CDR3s include the opening cysteine and the closing phenylalanine or tryptophan. A D gene is named only where the DNA matches it firmly. Where a row states a size, it is once, few, many or the class of an expanded clone; other rows omit it.

D	size	J	V	DNA	CDR3
TRBD2	-	TRBJ2-7	TRBV5-1	TGCGCCAGCAGACCAACTAGCGGGAGTAGGAGCGAGCAGTACTTC	CASRPTSGSRSEQYF
TRBD2	-	TRBJ2-2	TRBV19	TGTGCCAGTAGTACAACCCTCATAGCGGGAGCAACCGGGGAGCTGTTTTTT	CASSTTLIAGATGELFF
-	-	TRBJ2-7	TRBV2	TGTGCCAGCAGTGATCCTACTCCCTACGAGCAGTACTTC	CASSDPTPYEQYF
TRBD1	-	TRBJ2-7	TRBV28	TGTGCCAGCAGTGCGGACAGGTGGGAGCAGTACTTC	CASSADRWEQYF
-	-	TRBJ2-7	TRBV28	TGTGCCAGCAGGGATGGGGCGGGATACTACGAGCAGTACTTC	CASRDGAGYYEQYF
-	few	TRBJ2-7	TRBV18	TGTGCCAGCTCACCAAGGACGGAGGACGAGCAGTACTTC	CASSPRTEDEQYF
-	few	TRBJ1-1	TRBV6-5	TGTGCCAGCAGTAACTCTTTTACAGGTAGGACTGAAGCTTTCTTT	CASSNSFTGRTEAFF
-	-	TRBJ1-1	TRBV4-3	TGCGCCAGCAGCCTAGGCAGACACCTTACGAACACTGAAGCTTTCTTT	CASSLGRHLTNTEAFF
TRBD1	-	TRBJ2-7	TRBV18	TGTGCCAGCTCACCCCCGGGACAGGGGAGTGAGCAGTACTTC	CASSPPGQGSEQYF
-	-	TRBJ2-3	TRBV5-1	TGCGCCAGCAGCTTGATGGCGGGGACAGATACGCAGTATTTT	CASSLMAGTDTQYF
-	-	TRBJ2-1	TRBV15	TGTGCCACCAGCAGACCAAACCGGGATCCCCAGTTCTTC	CATSRPNRDPQFF
-	few	TRBJ2-2	TRBV4-3	TGCGCCAGCAGCCAAGAAGTCCAGGGCACCGGGGAGCTGTTTTTT	CASSQEVQGTGELFF
-	-	TRBJ2-3	TRBV9	TGTGCCAGCCGAGCTTTTTTGGGAGGCACAGATACGCAGTATTTT	CASRAFLGGTDTQYF
-	-	TRBJ2-3	TRBV10-3	TGTGCCATCAACAAACGACAAGGCGACACCCGCACAGATACGCAGTATTTT	CAINKRQGDTRTDTQYF
-	-	TRBJ2-7	TRBV10-3	TGTGCCATCAGTGATCCGGGGACTGTTTCCTACGAGCAGTACTTC	CAISDPGTVSYEQYF
-	-	TRBJ1-5	TRBV7-6	TGTGCCAGCAGCCGTAACAGGAATCAGCCCCAGCATTTT	CASSRNRNQPQHF
-	-	TRBJ2-1	TRBV27	TGTGCCAGCAGTTTATTTATCGATCAGAATGAGCAGTTCTTC	CASSLFIDQNEQFF
-	few	TRBJ2-1	TRBV5-1	TGCGCCAGCAGCTTGGGGGGGGAACTACCGGATTACAATGAGCAGTTCTTC	CASSLGGELPDYNEQFF
-	-	TRBJ1-5	TRBV19	TGTGCCAGTAGTCGGACAACTAATCAGCCCCAGCATTTT	CASSRTTNQPQHF
-	few	TRBJ1-5	TRBV5-1	TGCGCCAGCAGCTTGAAACCCGCGGGCAATCAGCCCCAGCATTTT	CASSLKPAGNQPQHF
TRBD2	-	TRBJ2-5	TRBV5-6	TGTGCCAGCAGCTTAGGGACTAGGACGTTGGAGACCCAGTACTTC	CASSLGTRTLETQYF
TRBD2	-	TRBJ2-7	TRBV10-2	TGCGCCAGCAGTGACGTAGCGGGGGGCTCCACCTACGAGCAGTACTTC	CASSDVAGGSTYEQYF
-	-	TRBJ2-3	TRBV7-9	TGTGCCAGCAGCTTAGTCCCTAGCGAGGACGTAAATACGCAGTATTTT	CASSLVPSEDVNTQYF
-	once	TRBJ2-2	TRBV5-1	TGCGCCAGCAGCTTGGACCCAAGGGGGGGCACCGGGGAGCTGTTTTTT	CASSLDPRGGTGELFF
TRBD1	-	TRBJ1-3	TRBV6-5	TGTGCCAGCAGCCCAGGGACAGCTGGAAACACCATATATTTT	CASSPGTAGNTIYF